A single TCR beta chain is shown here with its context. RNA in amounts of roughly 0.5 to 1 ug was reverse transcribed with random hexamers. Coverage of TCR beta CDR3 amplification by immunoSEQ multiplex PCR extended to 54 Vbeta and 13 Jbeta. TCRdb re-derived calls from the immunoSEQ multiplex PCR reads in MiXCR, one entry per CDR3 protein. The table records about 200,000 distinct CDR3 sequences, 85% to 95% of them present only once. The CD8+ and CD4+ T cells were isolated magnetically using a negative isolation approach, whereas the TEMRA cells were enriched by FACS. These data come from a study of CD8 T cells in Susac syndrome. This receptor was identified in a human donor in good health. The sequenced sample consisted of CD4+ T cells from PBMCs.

CDR3 nucleotide sequence: TGTGCCCTGGTGGGACACCAACTTAGCACAGATACGCAGTATTTT. Amino acid sequence: CALVGHQLSTDTQYF. The rearrangement joins TRBV30 to TRBJ2-3, with D tentatively TRBD1 (6 bases). Trimming removed 8 bases at V and 0 bases at J, with 18 bases between. This CDR3 region has 15 residues. Germline V lookup: CDR1 GTSNPN, CDR2 SVGIG (reference sequence).